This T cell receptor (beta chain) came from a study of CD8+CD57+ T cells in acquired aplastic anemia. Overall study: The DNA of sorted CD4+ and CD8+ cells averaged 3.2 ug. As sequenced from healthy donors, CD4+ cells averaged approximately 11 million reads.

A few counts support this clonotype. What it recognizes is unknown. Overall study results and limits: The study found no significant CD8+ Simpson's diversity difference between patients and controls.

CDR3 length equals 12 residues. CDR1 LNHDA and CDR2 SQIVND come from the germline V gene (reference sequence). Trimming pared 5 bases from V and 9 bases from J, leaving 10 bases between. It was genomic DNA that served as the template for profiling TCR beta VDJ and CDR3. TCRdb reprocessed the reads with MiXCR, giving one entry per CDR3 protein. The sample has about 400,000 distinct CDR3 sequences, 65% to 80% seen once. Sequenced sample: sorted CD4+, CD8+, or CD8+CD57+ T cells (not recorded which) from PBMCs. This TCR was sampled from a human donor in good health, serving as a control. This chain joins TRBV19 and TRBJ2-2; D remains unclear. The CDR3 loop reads CASSSPSWELFF. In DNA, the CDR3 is TGTGCCAGTAGTTCCCCCAGTTGGGAGCTGTTTTTT. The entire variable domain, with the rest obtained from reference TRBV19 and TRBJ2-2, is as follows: DGGITQSPKYLFRKEGQNVTLSCEQNLNHDAMYWYRQDPGQGLRLIYYSQIVNDFQKGDIAEGYSVSREKKESFPLTVTSAQKNPTAFYLCASSSPSWELFFGEGSRLTVL.